The 4 T cell receptor beta chains below all came from one sample that was sequenced in a study of blood T cells in healthy people across ages. Primed by a sample-barcoded 5' primer and a J-beta primer mix, a second PCR proceeded for about 7 to 11 cycles. Via MiXCR, TCRdb re-called the 5' RACE reads, giving one row per CDR3 protein. The table shows 710,000 or so distinct CDR3 sequences, with around 32% occurring only once. Sample: blood. The receptors were gathered from an elderly woman in good health.

The table lists this clonotype with many counts. The rearrangement joins TRBV12-3 or TRBV12-4 to TRBJ2-1; D might be TRBD1 (6 bases). V was cut by 5 bases and J by 5 bases, with 19 bases left in between. This CDR3 spans 16 amino acids. This chain's CDR3 is CASSLPQGTHNNEQFF. Written as DNA, the CDR3 is TGTGCCAGCAGTCTACCCCAGGGGACCCACAACAATGAGCAGTTCTTC.

The rearrangement joins TRBV29-1 to TRBJ1-6; D may be TRBD1 (5 bases). Trimming cost V 5 bases and J 1 base, with 6 bases left between them. The germline gives CDR1 SQVTM, CDR2 ANQGSEA. The CDR3 is 13 residues long. Here the CDR3 reads CSVRGSYNSPLHF. In DNA form, the CDR3 reads TGCAGCGTTCGGGGGTCCTATAATTCACCCCTCCACTTT.

Worth noting for this clonotype: This may be a read error: a much more frequent sequence differs by one nucleotide. The rearrangement uses TRBV20-1 and TRBJ1-5; tentatively, D is TRBD1 (5 bases). The germline V gene encodes CDR1 DFQATT and CDR2 SNEGSKA (reference sequence). The CDR3 length is 14 residues. This chain's CDR3 is CGAARQNGNQPQHF. CDR3 coding DNA: TGCGGTGCTGCTAGACAGAACGGCAATCAGCCCCAGCATTTT.

This clonotype was counted between two and nine times. A clone one base away is much larger, so this may be a read error. The rearrangement links TRBV3-1 to TRBJ2-7; possibly TRBD1 or TRBD2 for D (5 bases each). The germline CDR1 and CDR2 sequences are LGHDT and YNNKEL (reference sequence). CDR3 length equals 16 residues. Trimming removed 0 bases from V and 7 bases from J, with 19 bases in between. The DNA of the CDR3 is TGTGCCAGCAGCCAAGATTTAGGGACGGCTGGTTTAGAGCAGTACTTC. Protein product: CASSQDLGTAGLEQYF.